This TCR beta chain was recorded in a study of T cell responses to AZD1222 COVID-19 vaccine. Germline CDR1 is SGHTS and CDR2 is YDEGEE. This CDR3 has 16 residues. The ends lost 2 bases at V and 3 bases at J; junction bases unmatched: 2. Data came from immunoSEQ multiplex PCR; TCRdb stores just in-frame clones and leaves some out. The sample includes about 140,000 clones, about 90% of them seen just once. The rearrangement links TRBV5-8 to TRBJ2-3; 14 positions agree with TRBD2. This TCR was recovered from an adult who received the MenACWY meningococcal vaccine as a control. This sample comprised peripheral blood, obtained 28 days after the second dose of the MenACWY control vaccine. The CDR3 DNA is TGTGCCAGCAGCTTAGGGACTAGCGGGAGTACAGATACGCAGTATTTT. This codes for CASSLGTSGSTDTQYF.